This entry features one T cell receptor (beta chain) sequence. Its antigen is unidentified. The table came from immunoSEQ multiplex PCR; TCRdb's copy has only in-frame clones and leaves some out. Of 9,500 to 14,000 clones listed, 80% to 95% were seen once; the top ten hold under 3.5%. Stated time point: postoperative day 105 after intestinal transplantation (dayNNNN = postoperative day). This sample is part of a study of graft-versus-host responses after intestinal transplantation. Study-level points and caveats: GvH clones turned up in recipient marrow; some had shown up first in ileum or blood. After transplant, early declines in HvG clones were associated with peak levels of circulating GvH clones.

Germline V gene sequence: CDR1 MNHNS, CDR2 SASEGT. CDR3 size: 15 residues. Trimming pared 0 bases from V and 1 base from J, leaving 10 bases between. The gene calls are TRBV6-1 and TRBJ2-7, with D perhaps TRBD1 (6 bases). The input for sequencing was PBMCs, taken 105 days after intestinal transplantation. The origin of this receptor is a human patient who received an intestinal transplant, so some T cells may come from the graft donor. As DNA, the CDR3 is TGTGCCAGCAGTGAAGCTTCAGGGGATTCCTACGAGCAGTACTTC. Translation gives CASSEASGDSYEQYF.